A single TCR beta chain is shown here with its context. What it binds is unknown. The assay was immunoSEQ multiplex PCR, and TCRdb's table has in-frame clones only and misses some. The sample holds approximately 120,000 clones, about 88% seen once. The data derive from a study of PD-1 blockade in mismatch repair-deficient tumors. Study-wide findings and caveats: After pembrolizumab, tumor-resident clones rose rapidly, then generally contracted before radiologic responses.

V shed 4 bases, J shed 4 bases, and the junction held 15 bases outside the gene matches. The CDR3 has 17 amino acids. Germline CDR1 reads MDHEN; CDR2 reads SYDVKM. Three pembrolizumab responders had their TCRs sequenced. The genes are TRBV28 and TRBJ2-5, with 7 bases lining up with TRBD2. The specimen comprised peripheral blood, sampled 44 weeks after starting pembrolizumab. This clonotype originated in an adult with mismatch repair-deficient cancer. The CDR3 DNA follows: TGTGCCAGCAGTTCTCCAGAGGCGGGAGTTTGGGTAGAGACCCAGTACTTC. This codes for CASSSPEAGVWVETQYF. The full variable domain, rest sourced from reference TRBV28 and TRBJ2-5, is DVKVTQSSRYLVKRTGEKVFLECVQDMDHENMFWYRQDPGLGLRLIYFSYDVKMKEKGDIPEGYSVSREKKERFSLILESASTNQTSMYLCASSSPEAGVWVETQYFGPGTRLLVL.